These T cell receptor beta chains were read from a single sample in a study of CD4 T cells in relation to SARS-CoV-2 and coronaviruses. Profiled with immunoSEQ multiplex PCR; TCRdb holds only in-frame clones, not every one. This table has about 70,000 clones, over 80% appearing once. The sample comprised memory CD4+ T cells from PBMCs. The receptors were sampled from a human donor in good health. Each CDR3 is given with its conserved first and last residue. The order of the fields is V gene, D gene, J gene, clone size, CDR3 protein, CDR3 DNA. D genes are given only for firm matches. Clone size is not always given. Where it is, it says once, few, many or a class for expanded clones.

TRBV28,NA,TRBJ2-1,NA,CASSLVRSKVF,TGTGCCAGCAGTTTAGTACGTTCGAAGGTCTTC
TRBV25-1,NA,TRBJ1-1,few,CASSDRNTEAFF,TGTGCCAGCAGTGACAGGAACACTGAAGCTTTCTTT
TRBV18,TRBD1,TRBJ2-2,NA,CASSTGANTGELFF,TGTGCCAGCTCGACAGGGGCGAACACCGGGGAGCTGTTTTTT
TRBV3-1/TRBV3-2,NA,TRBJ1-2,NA,CASSQGELGYTF,TGTGCCAGCAGCCAAGGGGAGTTGGGCTACACCTTC
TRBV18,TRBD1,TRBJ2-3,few,CASSRRQGATTDTQYF,TGTGCCAGCTCACGCCGACAGGGGGCCACCACAGATACGCAGTATTTT
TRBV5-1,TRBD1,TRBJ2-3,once,CASRPTGGDRNTQYF,TGCGCCAGCAGACCGACAGGGGGCGATCGGAATACGCAGTATTTT
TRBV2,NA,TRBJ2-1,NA,CASSPDGDNEQFF,TGTGCCAGCAGTCCGGACGGTGACAATGAGCAGTTCTTC
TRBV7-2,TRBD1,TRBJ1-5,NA,CASSQDREQPQHF,TGTGCCAGCAGCCAAGACAGGGAGCAGCCCCAGCATTTT
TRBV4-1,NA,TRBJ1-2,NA,CASSQGRAARDYGYTF,TGCGCCAGCAGCCAAGGCAGGGCCGCGAGAGACTATGGCTACACCTTC
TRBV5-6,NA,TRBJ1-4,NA,CASSLSDEKLFF,TGTGCCAGCAGCTTGTCAGACGAAAAACTGTTTTTT
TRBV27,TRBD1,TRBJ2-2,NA,CASSLWGQGAAGELFF,TGTGCCAGCAGTTTATGGGGACAGGGCGCAGCCGGGGAGCTGTTTTTT
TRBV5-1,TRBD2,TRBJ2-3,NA,CASSPGLAGTDTQYF,TGCGCCAGCAGCCCGGGACTAGCGGGCACAGATACGCAGTATTTT
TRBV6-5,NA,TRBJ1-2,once,CASSSPVIGFTGYTF,TGTGCCAGCAGCAGTCCGGTAATCGGGTTTACTGGCTACACCTTC
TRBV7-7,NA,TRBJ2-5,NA,CASSILPGRQEETQYF,TGTGCTAGCAGCATTCTACCGGGACGTCAAGAAGAGACCCAGTACTTC
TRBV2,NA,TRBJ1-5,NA,CASSGAGTVQPQHF,TGTGCCAGCAGTGGCGCAGGGACGGTCCAGCCCCAGCATTTT
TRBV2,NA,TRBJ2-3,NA,CASGEGGAYDTQYF,TGTGCCAGCGGAGAGGGGGGGGCATATGATACGCAGTATTTT
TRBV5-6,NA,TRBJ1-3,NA,CASSLAVRDSGNTIYF,TGTGCCAGCAGCTTGGCAGTCAGGGACTCTGGAAATACCATATATTTT
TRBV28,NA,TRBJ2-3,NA,CASSLPGPDTQYF,TGTGCCAGCAGTTTACCGGGTCCAGATACGCAGTATTTT
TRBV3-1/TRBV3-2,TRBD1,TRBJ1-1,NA,CASSVRGRGTEAFF,TGTGCCAGCAGCGTCAGGGGGCGCGGCACTGAAGCTTTCTTT
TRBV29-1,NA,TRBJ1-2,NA,CSHQNGYTF,TGCAGCCACCAAAATGGCTACACCTTC
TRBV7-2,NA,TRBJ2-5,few,CASSLVARETQYF,TGTGCCAGCAGCTTAGTTGCTAGAGAGACCCAGTACTTC
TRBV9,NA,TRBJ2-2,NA,CASSVSGGPNTGELFF,TGTGCCAGCAGCGTTAGTGGCGGTCCGAACACCGGGGAGCTGTTTTTT
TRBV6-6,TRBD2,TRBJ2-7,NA,CASSYPTGGVYEQYF,TGTGCCAGCAGTTACCCGACGGGGGGAGTCTACGAGCAGTACTTC
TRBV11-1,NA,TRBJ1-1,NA,CASSARRESVEAFF,TGTGCCAGCAGCGCCCGCAGGGAGAGCGTCGAAGCTTTCTTT
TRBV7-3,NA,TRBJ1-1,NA,CASSANTGNTEAFF,TGTGCCAGCAGCGCAAATACAGGGAACACTGAAGCTTTCTTT
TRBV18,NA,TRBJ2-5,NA,CASSPRLGETQYF,TGTGCCAGCTCACCACGATTGGGAGAGACCCAGTACTTC
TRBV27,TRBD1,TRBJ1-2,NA,CASSPGQGAGYTF,TGTGCCAGCAGCCCGGGACAGGGGGCTGGCTACACCTTC
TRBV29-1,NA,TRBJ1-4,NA,CSADRGDEKLFF,TGCAGCGCAGACCGTGGGGACGAAAAACTGTTTTTT